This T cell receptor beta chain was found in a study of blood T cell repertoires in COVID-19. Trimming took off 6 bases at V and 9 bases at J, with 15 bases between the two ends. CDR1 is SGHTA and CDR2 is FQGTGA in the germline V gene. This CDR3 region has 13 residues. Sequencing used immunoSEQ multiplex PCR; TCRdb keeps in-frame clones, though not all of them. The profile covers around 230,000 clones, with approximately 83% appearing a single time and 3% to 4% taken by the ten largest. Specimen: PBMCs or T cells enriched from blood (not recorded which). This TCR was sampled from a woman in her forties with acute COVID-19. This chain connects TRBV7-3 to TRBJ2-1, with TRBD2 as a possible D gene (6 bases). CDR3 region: CASSLSPGVEQFF. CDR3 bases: TGTGCCAGCAGTTTGTCCCCGGGAGTTGAGCAGTTCTTC.